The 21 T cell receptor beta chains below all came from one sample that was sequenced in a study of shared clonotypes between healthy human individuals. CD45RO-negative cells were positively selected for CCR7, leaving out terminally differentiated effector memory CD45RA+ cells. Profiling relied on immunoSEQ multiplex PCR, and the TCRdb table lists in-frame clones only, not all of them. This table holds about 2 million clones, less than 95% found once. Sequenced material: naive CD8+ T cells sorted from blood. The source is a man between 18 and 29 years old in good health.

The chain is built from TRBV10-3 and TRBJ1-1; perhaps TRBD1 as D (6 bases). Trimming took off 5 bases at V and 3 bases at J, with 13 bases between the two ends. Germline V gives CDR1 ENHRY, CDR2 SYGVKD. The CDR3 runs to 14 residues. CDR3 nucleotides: TGTGCCATCAGTAAACAGGGAACCGACACTGAAGCTTTCTTT. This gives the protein CAISKQGTDTEAFF.

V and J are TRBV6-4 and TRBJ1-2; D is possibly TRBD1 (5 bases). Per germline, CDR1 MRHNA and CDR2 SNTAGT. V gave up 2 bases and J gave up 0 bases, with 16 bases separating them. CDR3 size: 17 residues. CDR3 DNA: TGTGCCAGCAGTGACGAATTCAGGGTAGATTCTAACTATGGCTACACCTTC. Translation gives CASSDEFRVDSNYGYTF.

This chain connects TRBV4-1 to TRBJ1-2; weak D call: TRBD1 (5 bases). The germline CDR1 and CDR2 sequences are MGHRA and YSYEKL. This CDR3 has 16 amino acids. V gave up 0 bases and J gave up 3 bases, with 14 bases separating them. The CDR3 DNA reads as TGCGCCAGCAGCCAAGAAGAAGCCGGGGGGGACTATGGCTACACCTTC. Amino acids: CASSQEEAGGDYGYTF.

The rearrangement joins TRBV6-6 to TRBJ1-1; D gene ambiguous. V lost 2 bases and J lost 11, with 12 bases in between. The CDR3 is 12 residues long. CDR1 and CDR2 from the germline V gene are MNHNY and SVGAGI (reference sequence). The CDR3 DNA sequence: TGTGCCAGCAGTTACGACCAGCAAAATGCTTTCTTT. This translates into CASSYDQQNAFF.

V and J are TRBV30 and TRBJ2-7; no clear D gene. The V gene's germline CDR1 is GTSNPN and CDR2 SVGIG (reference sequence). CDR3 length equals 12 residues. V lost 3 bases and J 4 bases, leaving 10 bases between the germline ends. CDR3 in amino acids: CAWSNDNYEQYF. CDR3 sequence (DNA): TGTGCCTGGAGCAACGATAATTACGAGCAGTACTTC.

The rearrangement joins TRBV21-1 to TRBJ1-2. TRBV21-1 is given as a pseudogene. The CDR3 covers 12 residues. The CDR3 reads CASGDTNYGYTF. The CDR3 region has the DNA TGTGCCAGCGGCGATACTAACTATGGCTACACCTTC.

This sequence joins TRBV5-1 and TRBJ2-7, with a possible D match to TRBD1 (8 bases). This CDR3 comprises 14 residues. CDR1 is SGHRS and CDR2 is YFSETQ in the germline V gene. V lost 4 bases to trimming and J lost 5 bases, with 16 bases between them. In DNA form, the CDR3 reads TGCGCCAGCAGCCTCCGGACAGGGAGGGACGAGCAGTACTTC. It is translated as CASSLRTGRDEQYF.

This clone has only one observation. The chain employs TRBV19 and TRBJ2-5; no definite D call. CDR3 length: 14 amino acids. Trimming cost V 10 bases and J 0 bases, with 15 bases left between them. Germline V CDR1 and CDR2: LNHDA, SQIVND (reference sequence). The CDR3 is CATQPDQYQETQYF. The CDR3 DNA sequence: TGTGCCACCCAACCGGACCAGTACCAAGAGACCCAGTACTTC.

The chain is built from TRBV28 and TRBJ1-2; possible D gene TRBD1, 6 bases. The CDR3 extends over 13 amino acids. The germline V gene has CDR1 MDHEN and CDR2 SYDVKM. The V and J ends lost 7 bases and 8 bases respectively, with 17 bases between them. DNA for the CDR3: TGTGCCAGCAACCCGACAGGAACCCCCGGCTACACCTTC. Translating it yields CASNPTGTPGYTF.

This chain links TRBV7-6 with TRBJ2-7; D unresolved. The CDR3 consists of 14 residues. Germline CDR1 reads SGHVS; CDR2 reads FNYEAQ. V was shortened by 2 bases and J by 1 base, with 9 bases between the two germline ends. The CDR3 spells CASSLYAGSYEQYF. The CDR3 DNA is TGTGCCAGCAGCTTATACGCAGGTTCCTACGAGCAGTACTTC.

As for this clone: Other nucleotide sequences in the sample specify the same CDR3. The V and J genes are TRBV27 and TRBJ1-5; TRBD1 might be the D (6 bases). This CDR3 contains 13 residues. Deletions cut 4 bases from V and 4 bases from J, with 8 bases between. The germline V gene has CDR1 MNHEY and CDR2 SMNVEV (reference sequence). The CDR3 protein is CASSWTANQPQHF. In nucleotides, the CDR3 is TGTGCCAGCAGTTGGACAGCTAATCAGCCCCAGCATTTT.

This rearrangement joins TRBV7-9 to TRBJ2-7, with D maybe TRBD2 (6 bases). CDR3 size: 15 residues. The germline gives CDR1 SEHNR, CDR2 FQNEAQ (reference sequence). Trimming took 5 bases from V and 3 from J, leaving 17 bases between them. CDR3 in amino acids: CASSVRIGSNYEQYF. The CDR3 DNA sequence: TGTGCCAGCAGCGTCCGTATCGGGAGCAACTACGAGCAGTACTTC. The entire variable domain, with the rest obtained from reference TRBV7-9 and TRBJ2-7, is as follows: DTGVSQNPRHKITKRGQNVTFRCDPISEHNRLYWYRQTLGQGPEFLTYFQNEAQLEKSRLLSDRFSAERPKGSFSTLEIQRTEQGDSAMYLCASSVRIGSNYEQYFGPGTRLTVT.

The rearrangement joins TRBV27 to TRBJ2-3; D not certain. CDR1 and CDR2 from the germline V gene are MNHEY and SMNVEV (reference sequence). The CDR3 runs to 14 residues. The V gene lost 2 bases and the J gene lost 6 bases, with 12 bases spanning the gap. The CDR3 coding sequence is TGTGCCAGCAGTTTAATAGCCATGGGTGATACGCAGTATTTT. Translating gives CASSLIAMGDTQYF.

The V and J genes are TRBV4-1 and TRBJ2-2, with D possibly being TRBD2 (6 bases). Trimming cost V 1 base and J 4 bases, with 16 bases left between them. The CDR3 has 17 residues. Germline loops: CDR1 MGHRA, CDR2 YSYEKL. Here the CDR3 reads CASSQVVWTGATGELFF. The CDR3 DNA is TGCGCCAGCAGCCAAGTTGTGTGGACGGGAGCCACCGGGGAGCTGTTTTTT.

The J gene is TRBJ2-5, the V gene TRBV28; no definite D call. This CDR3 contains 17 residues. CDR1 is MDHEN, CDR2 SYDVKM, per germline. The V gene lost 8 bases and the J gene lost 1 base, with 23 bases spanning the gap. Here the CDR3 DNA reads TGTGCCAGCTCCTCGTCGGCCTATGGTTATGCCCAAGAGACCCAGTACTTC. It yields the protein CASSSSAYGYAQETQYF. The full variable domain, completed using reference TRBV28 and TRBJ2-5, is DVKVTQSSRYLVKRTGEKVFLECVQDMDHENMFWYRQDPGLGLRLIYFSYDVKMKEKGDIPEGYSVSREKKERFSLILESASTNQTSMYLCASSSSAYGYAQETQYFGPGTRLLVL.

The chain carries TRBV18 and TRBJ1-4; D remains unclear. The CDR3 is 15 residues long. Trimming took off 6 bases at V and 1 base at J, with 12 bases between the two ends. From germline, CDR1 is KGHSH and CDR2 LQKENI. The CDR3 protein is CASSHDPGTNEKLFF. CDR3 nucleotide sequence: TGTGCCAGCTCTCACGACCCCGGAACTAATGAAAAACTGTTTTTT.

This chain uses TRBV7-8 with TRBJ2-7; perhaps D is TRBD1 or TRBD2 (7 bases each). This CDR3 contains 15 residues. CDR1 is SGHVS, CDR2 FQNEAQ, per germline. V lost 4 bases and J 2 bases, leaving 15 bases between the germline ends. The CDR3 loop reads CASSSGGGRTYEQYF. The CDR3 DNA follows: TGTGCCAGCAGCTCAGGGGGAGGGCGAACCTACGAGCAGTACTTC. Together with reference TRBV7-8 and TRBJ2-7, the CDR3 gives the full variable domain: GAGVSQSPRYKVAKRGQDVALRCDPISGHVSLFWYQQALGQGPEFLTYFQNEAQLDKSGLPSDRFFAERPEGSVSTLKIQRTQQEDSAVYLCASSSGGGRTYEQYFGPGTRLTVT.

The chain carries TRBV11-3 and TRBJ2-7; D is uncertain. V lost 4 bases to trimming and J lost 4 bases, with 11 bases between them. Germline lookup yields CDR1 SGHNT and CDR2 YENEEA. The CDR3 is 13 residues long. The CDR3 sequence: CASSSSDSYEQYF. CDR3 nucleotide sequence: TGTGCCAGCAGCTCCTCTGACTCTTACGAGCAGTACTTC.

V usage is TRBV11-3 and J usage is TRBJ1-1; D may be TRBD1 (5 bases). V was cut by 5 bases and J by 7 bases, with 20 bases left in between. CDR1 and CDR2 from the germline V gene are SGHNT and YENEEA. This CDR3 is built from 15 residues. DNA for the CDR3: TGTGCCAGCAGCCTAAGAGGCGGGACTGGGGGTGAAGCTTTCTTT. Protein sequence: CASSLRGGTGGEAFF.

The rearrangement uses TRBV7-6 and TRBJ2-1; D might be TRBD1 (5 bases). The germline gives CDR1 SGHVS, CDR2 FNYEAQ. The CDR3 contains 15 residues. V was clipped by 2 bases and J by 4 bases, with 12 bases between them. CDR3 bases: TGTGCCAGCAGCTTACTCCCAGGGCCTTACAATGAGCAGTTCTTC. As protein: CASSLLPGPYNEQFF.

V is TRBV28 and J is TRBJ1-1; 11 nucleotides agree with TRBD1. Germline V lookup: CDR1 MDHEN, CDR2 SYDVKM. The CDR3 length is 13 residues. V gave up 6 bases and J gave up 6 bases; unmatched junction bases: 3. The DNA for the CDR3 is TGTGCCAGCAGGGACAGGGGGCTGGCTGAAGCTTTCTTT. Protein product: CASRDRGLAEAFF.